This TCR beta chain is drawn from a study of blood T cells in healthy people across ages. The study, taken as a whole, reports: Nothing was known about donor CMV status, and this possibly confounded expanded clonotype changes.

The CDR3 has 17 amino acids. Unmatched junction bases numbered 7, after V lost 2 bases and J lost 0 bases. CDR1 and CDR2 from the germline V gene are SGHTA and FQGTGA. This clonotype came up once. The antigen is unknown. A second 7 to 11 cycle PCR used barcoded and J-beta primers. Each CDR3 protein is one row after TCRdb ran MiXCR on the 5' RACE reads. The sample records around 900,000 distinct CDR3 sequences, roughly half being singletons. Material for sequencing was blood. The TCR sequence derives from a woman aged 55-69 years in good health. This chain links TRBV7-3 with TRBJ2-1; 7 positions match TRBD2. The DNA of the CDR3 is TGTGCCAGCAGCTTAGTTTCTAGCGGTAGCTCCTACAATGAGCAGTTCTTC. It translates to CASSLVSSGSSYNEQFF.